The 5 T cell receptor beta chains given below trace back to one sample, sequenced in a study of response to subunit inactivated influenza vaccine. TCRdb re-called the RT-PCR reads with MiXCR, one entry per CDR3 protein. The profile shows 530,000 or so distinct CDR3 sequences, 25% of them singletons. Sequenced material: CD4+ T cells sorted from PBMCs, taken 4 to 6 days after vaccination. The receptors come from a man over 45 who received an inactivated influenza vaccine.

This clonotype was picked up a small number of times. The gene calls are TRBV2 and TRBJ1-5; D ambiguous. The V gene lost 1 base and the J gene lost 6 bases, with 7 bases spanning the gap. Germline loops: CDR1 SNHLY, CDR2 FYNNEI. The CDR3 is 13 amino acids. The CDR3 region is CASSEDRPQPQHF. The CDR3 DNA follows: TGTGCCAGCAGTGAAGACAGACCTCAGCCCCAGCATTTT.

This clonotype occurred once. This sequence joins TRBV13 and TRBJ2-3; D is perhaps TRBD1 or TRBD2 (6 bases each). The length of the CDR3 is 16 residues. Germline CDR1 is PRHDT and CDR2 is FYEKMQ (reference sequence). The V end lost 3 bases, the J end lost 2 bases, and 15 bases lay between the germline ends. CDR3 nucleotides: TGTGCCAGCAGCTTTTTACGGGGGCTTACCACAGATACGCAGTATTTT. Amino acid sequence: CASSFLRGLTTDTQYF. Supplemented by reference TRBV13 and TRBJ2-3, the full variable domain reads AAGVIQSPRHLIKEKRETATLKCYPIPRHDTVYWYQQGPGQDPQFLISFYEKMQSDKGSIPDRFSAQQFSDYHSELNMSSLELGDSALYFCASSFLRGLTTDTQYFGPGTRLTVL.

The rearrangement links TRBV6-2 or TRBV6-3 to TRBJ2-5, with D perhaps matching TRBD2 (6 bases). The ends were cut back, 5 bases at V and 7 bases at J, with 17 bases in the middle. CDR1 MNHEY and CDR2 SVGEGT come from the germline V gene. The CDR3 loop spans 14 amino acids. The CDR3 nucleotides are TGTGCCAGCAGTCACCGGAGGGTCCAGGCGACCCAGTACTTC. This gives the protein CASSHRRVQATQYF.

This clonotype came up many times. The chain uses TRBV12-3 or TRBV12-4 and TRBJ2-7; 7 nucleotides agree with TRBD1. The CDR3 is 12 amino acids. Unmatched junction bases numbered 8, after V lost 9 bases and J lost 6 bases. For the CDR3, the DNA is TGTGCCAGTACAAAACAGGGGATCGAGCAGTACTTC. This codes for CASTKQGIEQYF.

This sequence joins TRBV12-3 or TRBV12-4 and TRBJ2-3, with D possibly called TRBD1 or TRBD2 (5 bases each). Trimming left V 7 bases short and J 0 bases short, with 17 bases between. The CDR3 covers 16 residues. Written as DNA, the CDR3 is TGTGCCAGCAAGTCCGGGACGGTCTCTAGCACAGATACGCAGTATTTT. Translated, it gives CASKSGTVSSTDTQYF.